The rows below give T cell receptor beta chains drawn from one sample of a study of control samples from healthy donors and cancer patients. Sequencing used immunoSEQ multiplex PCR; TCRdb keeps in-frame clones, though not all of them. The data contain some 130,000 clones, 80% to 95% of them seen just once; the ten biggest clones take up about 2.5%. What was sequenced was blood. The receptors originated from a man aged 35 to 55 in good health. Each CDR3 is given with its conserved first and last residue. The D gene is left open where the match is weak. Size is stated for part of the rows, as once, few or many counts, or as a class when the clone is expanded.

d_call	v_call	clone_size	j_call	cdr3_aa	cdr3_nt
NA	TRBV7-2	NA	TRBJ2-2	CARGRNTGELFF	TGTGCCAGGGGGAGGAACACCGGGGAGCTGTTTTTT
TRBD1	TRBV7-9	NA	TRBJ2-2	CASSLGTGITGELFF	TGTGCCAGCAGCCTTGGGACAGGGATCACCGGGGAGCTGTTTTTT
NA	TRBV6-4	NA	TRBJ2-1	CASSPDHGDDRGSYNEQFF	TGTGCCAGCAGTCCCGACCATGGGGATGACCGGGGCTCCTACAATGAGCAGTTCTTC
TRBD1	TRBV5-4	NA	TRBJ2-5	CASSLVRRTGDKETQYF	TGTGCCAGCAGCTTGGTCAGAAGGACAGGGGACAAGGAGACCCAGTACTTC
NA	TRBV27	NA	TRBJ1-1	CAGRYRLEGAEAFF	TGTGCCGGCAGATACAGGTTGGAGGGCGCTGAAGCTTTCTTT
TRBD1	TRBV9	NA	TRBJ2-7	CASSTTGWSGEQYF	TGTGCCAGCAGCACGACAGGGTGGTCGGGTGAGCAGTACTTC
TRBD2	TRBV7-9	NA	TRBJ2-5	CASSVWLAGDQETQYF	TGTGCCAGCAGCGTCTGGCTAGCGGGGGATCAAGAGACCCAGTACTTC
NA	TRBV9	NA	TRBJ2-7	CASSVGGRHEQYF	TGTGCCAGCAGCGTCGGAGGGAGGCACGAGCAGTACTTC
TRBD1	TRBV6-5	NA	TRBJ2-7	CASMFTGTGSYEQYF	TGTGCCAGTATGTTTACGGGGACAGGCTCCTACGAGCAGTACTTC
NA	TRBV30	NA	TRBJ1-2	CAWLDRGHHLSPWGYTF	TGTGCCTGGCTGGACCGGGGGCACCACCTATCTCCGTGGGGCTACACCTTC
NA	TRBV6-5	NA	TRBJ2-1	CASTERAGSYNEQFF	TGTGCCAGCACCGAACGAGCGGGCTCCTACAATGAGCAGTTCTTC
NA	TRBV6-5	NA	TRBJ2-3	CASTPLGPGTDTQYF	TGTGCCAGCACCCCCCTAGGGCCCGGGACAGATACGCAGTATTTT
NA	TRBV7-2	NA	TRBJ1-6	CASSLVHSNSPLHF	TGTGCCAGCAGCTTAGTTCACAGTAATTCACCCCTCCACTTT
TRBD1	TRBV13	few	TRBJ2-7	CASSDDRGADEQYF	TGTGCCAGCAGCGACGACAGGGGTGCAGACGAGCAGTACTTC
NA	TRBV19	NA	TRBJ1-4	CASRSRAASEKLFF	TGTGCCAGTAGATCGAGGGCGGCTAGTGAAAAACTGTTTTTT
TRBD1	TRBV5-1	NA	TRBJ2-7	CASSLSGGATYEQYF	TGCGCCAGCAGCTTGTCAGGGGGCGCGACCTACGAGCAGTACTTC
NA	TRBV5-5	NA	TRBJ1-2	CASSLQDPLHGYTF	TGTGCCAGCAGCTTACAGGACCCCCTCCATGGCTACACCTTC
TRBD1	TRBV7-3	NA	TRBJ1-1	CASSSGTGANTEAFF	TGTGCCAGCAGCTCCGGGACAGGGGCCAACACTGAAGCTTTCTTT
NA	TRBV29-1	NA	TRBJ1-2	CSGGDGFYGYTF	TGCAGCGGGGGGGACGGTTTCTATGGCTACACCTTC
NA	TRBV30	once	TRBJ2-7	CAWSVSSYEQYF	TGTGCCTGGAGTGTATCTTCCTACGAGCAGTACTTC
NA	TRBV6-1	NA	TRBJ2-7	CASSESLPSASVGEQYF	TGTGCCAGCAGTGAATCCTTACCTTCGGCTAGCGTGGGGGAGCAGTACTTC
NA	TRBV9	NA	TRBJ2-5	CASSVDQRGETQYF	TGTGCCAGCAGCGTAGATCAAAGGGGAGAGACCCAGTACTTC
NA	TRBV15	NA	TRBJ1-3	CATSRPSRDRDTIYF	TGTGCCACCAGCAGACCCTCCCGGGACCGGGACACCATATATTTT
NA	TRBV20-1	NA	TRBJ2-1	CSAASVNEQFF	TGCAGTGCTGCCTCAGTGAATGAGCAGTTCTTC
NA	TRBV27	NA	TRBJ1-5	CASSLRQKHQPQHF	TGTGCCAGCAGTTTAAGACAGAAGCATCAGCCCCAGCATTTT
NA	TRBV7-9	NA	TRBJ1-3	CASSLGPGTSGNTIYF	TGTGCCAGCAGCTTAGGTCCAGGGACCTCTGGAAACACCATATATTTT
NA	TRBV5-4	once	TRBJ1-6	CASSLAGHYYNSPLHF	TGTGCCAGCAGCTTGGCCGGGCACTACTATAATTCACCCCTCCACTTT
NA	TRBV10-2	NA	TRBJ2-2	CASSELKGYGTGELFF	TGCGCCAGCAGTGAGTTAAAGGGCTATGGCACCGGGGAGCTGTTTTTT
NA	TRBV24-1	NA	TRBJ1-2	CATSQSGPPNYGYTF	TGTGCCACCAGTCAATCAGGGCCTCCAAACTATGGCTACACCTTC
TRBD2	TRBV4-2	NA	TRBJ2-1	CASSHGAGGSYNEQFF	TGTGCCAGCAGCCATGGAGCGGGGGGCTCCTACAATGAGCAGTTCTTC
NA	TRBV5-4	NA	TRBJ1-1	CASSKPRGDAGTEAFF	TGTGCCAGCAGCAAACCCAGGGGCGACGCGGGCACTGAAGCTTTCTTT
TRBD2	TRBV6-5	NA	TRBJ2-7	CASIRLAGDYEQYF	TGTGCCAGCATTAGACTAGCGGGGGACTACGAGCAGTACTTC
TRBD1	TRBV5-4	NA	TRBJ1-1	CASSPGTGSSEAFF	TGTGCCAGCAGCCCCGGGACAGGGTCATCTGAAGCTTTCTTT
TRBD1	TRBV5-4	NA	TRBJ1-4	CASSLQGGDEKLFF	TGTGCCAGCAGCTTGCAGGGGGGAGATGAAAAACTGTTTTTT
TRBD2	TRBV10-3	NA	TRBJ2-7	CAISVGGLAGEQYF	TGTGCCATCAGTGTAGGGGGACTAGCGGGCGAGCAGTACTTC
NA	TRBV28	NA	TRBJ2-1	CASSLVGRGNEQFF	TGTGCCAGCAGCCTAGTAGGACGGGGCAATGAGCAGTTCTTC
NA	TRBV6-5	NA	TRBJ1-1	CALRRQPNTEAFF	TGTGCCCTGAGAAGACAGCCGAACACTGAAGCTTTCTTT
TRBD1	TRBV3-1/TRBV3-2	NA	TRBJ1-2	CASSHLDRDGGYTF	TGTGCCAGCAGCCACTTAGACAGGGACGGAGGCTACACCTTC
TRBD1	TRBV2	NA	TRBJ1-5	CASRGGQGANQPQHF	TGTGCCAGCAGGGGGGGACAGGGAGCCAATCAGCCCCAGCATTTT
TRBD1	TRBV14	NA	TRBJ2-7	CASSQHRGPREQYF	TGTGCCAGCAGCCAGCACAGGGGGCCCCGCGAGCAGTACTTC
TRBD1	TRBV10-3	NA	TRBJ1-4	CAISEGGLANEKLFF	TGTGCCATCAGTGAAGGGGGCCTGGCTAATGAAAAACTGTTTTTT
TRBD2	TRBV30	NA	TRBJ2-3	CAWRGLAVDTQYF	TGTGCCTGGAGGGGACTAGCGGTAGATACGCAGTATTTT
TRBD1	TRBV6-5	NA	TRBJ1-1	CASSYLTTGTAFF	TGTGCCAGCAGTTACTTGACGACAGGGACAGCTTTCTTT
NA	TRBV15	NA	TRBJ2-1	CATSNPRGNSYNEQFF	TGTGCCACCAGCAACCCCCGGGGGAACTCCTACAATGAGCAGTTCTTC
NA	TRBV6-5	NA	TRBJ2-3	CASSLTGVTDTQYF	TGTGCCAGCAGTTTGACAGGAGTCACAGATACGCAGTATTTT
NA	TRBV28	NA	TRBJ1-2	CASSLRGYTF	TGTGCCAGCAGTTTACGGGGCTACACCTTC
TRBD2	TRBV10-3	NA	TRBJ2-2	CAISLAGGGETGELFF	TGTGCCATCAGCTTAGCGGGGGGAGGCGAGACCGGGGAGCTGTTTTTT
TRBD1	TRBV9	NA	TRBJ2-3	CASSIDRVGTDTQYF	TGTGCCAGCAGCATAGACAGGGTCGGGACAGATACGCAGTATTTT
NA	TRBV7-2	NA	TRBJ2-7	CASSLRTVREQYF	TGTGCCAGCAGCTTAAGGACAGTTAGGGAGCAGTACTTC
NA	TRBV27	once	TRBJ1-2	CASSLTPRDYGYTF	TGTGCCAGCAGTTTAACCCCACGAGACTATGGCTACACCTTC